This TCR beta chain was documented in a study of cytomegalovirus exposure and HLA in healthy donors. Across the whole study: The approximately 110 validation repertoires used a platform that matched the one used for the approximately 690 first-cohort repertoires, as a later analysis reported.

The CDR3 extends over 14 amino acids. Trimming removed 0 bases from V and 3 bases from J, with 6 bases in between. CDR1 and CDR2 from the germline V gene are MNHEY and SVGAGI. Libraries were prepared by immunoSEQ multiplex PCR; TCRdb keeps only in-frame clonotypes and omits some of them. The sample consists of hundreds of thousands of clones, more than 75% of them appearing once. The rearrangement joins TRBV6-5 to TRBJ1-3; unclear D gene. This receptor was taken from a woman under 30 in good health and CMV-seropositive. Sequencing input: PBMCs. The chain's CDR3 is CASSYSTGGNTIYF. DNA of the CDR3: TGTGCCAGCAGTTACTCGACGGGTGGAAACACCATATATTTT.